These T cell receptor beta chains were read from a single sample in a study of beta chain features in type 1 diabetes. Repertoires were generated with immunoSEQ multiplex PCR, while TCRdb's copy carries only in-frame clones and drops some. The data contain 620,000 or so clones, about a sixth of them singletons. The specimen sequenced was naive CD4+ T cells from blood. The origin of the receptors is a man younger than 35 in good health. The CDR3 runs from the conserved cysteine through the conserved F or W. The D gene is left open where the match is weak. Not all rows give a size; the values are once, few, many and, for expanded clones, a class.

TRBJ2-7	few	TRBV7-2	NA	CASSLGGGQYF	TGTGCCAGCAGCTTAGGAGGGGGGCAGTACTTC
TRBJ1-2	NA	TRBV18	NA	CASSADRPLNYGYTF	TGTGCCAGCTCCGCCGACAGACCATTGAACTATGGCTACACCTTC
TRBJ1-5	NA	TRBV6-1	NA	CASRRSLGQPQHF	TGTGCCAGCAGGAGATCTTTAGGACAGCCCCAGCATTTT
TRBJ2-1	NA	TRBV6-5	NA	CASSLYGSSYNEQFF	TGTGCCAGCAGCCTCTACGGGAGCTCCTACAATGAGCAGTTCTTC
TRBJ2-1	NA	TRBV11-3	NA	CASSGRANEQFF	TGTGCCAGCAGCGGCAGGGCCAATGAGCAGTTCTTC
TRBJ2-7	NA	TRBV5-4	TRBD1	CASSLTGGVSDEQYF	TGTGCCAGCAGCTTAACAGGGGGAGTCAGCGACGAGCAGTACTTC
TRBJ2-2	NA	TRBV7-2	TRBD1	CASSSPGQDGGELFF	TGTGCCAGCAGCTCCCCGGGACAGGATGGCGGGGAGCTGTTTTTT
TRBJ1-4	few	TRBV10-3	TRBD1	CAISEWTGDEKLFF	TGTGCCATCAGTGAGTGGACAGGGGATGAAAAACTGTTTTTT
TRBJ2-3	NA	TRBV10-2	NA	CASSETTNRDF	TGCGCCAGCAGTGAAACCACGAACCGGGATTTT
TRBJ1-1	NA	TRBV2	TRBD1	CASRGQGNTEAFF	TGTGCCAGCAGAGGACAGGGTAACACTGAAGCTTTCTTT
TRBJ2-1	NA	TRBV5-1	NA	CASSLAGHNEQFF	TGCGCCAGCAGCTTGGCAGGGCACAATGAGCAGTTCTTC
TRBJ2-7	few	TRBV7-2	NA	CASSPFYEQYF	TGTGCCAGCAGCCCGTTCTACGAGCAGTACTTC
TRBJ1-1	few	TRBV30	NA	CAWRLSAEAFF	TGTGCCTGGAGGCTAAGCGCGGAAGCTTTCTTT
TRBJ2-5	NA	TRBV7-3	NA	CASSSPEVGARETQYF	TGTGCCAGCAGCTCCCCTGAGGTGGGGGCGCGGGAGACCCAGTACTTC
TRBJ1-4	few	TRBV28	TRBD1	CASSFSGQPHEKLFF	TGTGCCAGCAGTTTTTCGGGACAGCCTCATGAAAAACTGTTTTTT
TRBJ2-1	NA	TRBV4-3	NA	CASSQDLAKYNEQFF	TGCGCCAGCAGCCAAGATCTGGCCAAGTACAATGAGCAGTTCTTC
TRBJ2-2	NA	TRBV10-3	NA	CAIRAGRANTGELFF	TGTGCCATCAGAGCCGGCAGGGCGAACACCGGGGAGCTGTTTTTT
TRBJ2-7	NA	TRBV5-1	NA	CASSLGQSTYEQYF	TGCGCCAGCAGCTTGGGACAGTCCACCTACGAGCAGTACTTC
TRBJ1-2	few	TRBV30	NA	CAWSRGSSGYTF	TGTGCCTGGAGCAGGGGATCTAGTGGCTACACCTTC
TRBJ1-1	NA	TRBV9	NA	CASSVEGSRVNTEAFF	TGTGCCAGCAGCGTAGAGGGGTCCCGGGTGAACACTGAAGCTTTCTTT
TRBJ1-6	NA	TRBV5-1	NA	CASSSLGGGLNSPLHF	TGCGCCAGCAGCTCCCTCGGGGGAGGGTTGAATTCACCCCTCCACTTT
TRBJ2-4	NA	TRBV29-1	NA	CSVEVIAKNIQYF	TGCAGCGTTGAAGTTATAGCCAAAAACATTCAGTACTTC
TRBJ1-4	NA	TRBV4-1	NA	CASSHLWATNEKLFF	TGCGCCAGCAGCCACCTCTGGGCTACTAATGAAAAACTGTTTTTT
TRBJ2-3	NA	TRBV6-6	NA	CASSYPPNTDTQYF	TGTGCCAGCAGTTACCCGCCGAACACAGATACGCAGTATTTT
TRBJ2-7	few	TRBV5-4	NA	CASSRANYEQYF	TGTGCCAGCAGCCGGGCAAACTACGAGCAGTACTTC
TRBJ1-4	NA	TRBV7-2	NA	CASSAPLLWEGPEKLFF	TGTGCCAGCAGCGCCCCACTTTTATGGGAAGGGCCGGAAAAACTGTTTTTT
TRBJ1-5	NA	TRBV28	NA	CASSLGGSRNQPQHF	TGTGCCAGCAGTTTAGGAGGAAGTCGCAATCAGCCCCAGCATTTT
TRBJ1-3	many	TRBV13	TRBD1	CASSLRQGVNTIYF	TGTGCCAGCAGCTTACGACAGGGCGTAAACACCATATATTTT
TRBJ2-5	few	TRBV7-3	NA	CASSLAGETQYF	TGTGCCAGCAGCTTGGCTGGAGAGACCCAGTACTTC
TRBJ1-3	few	TRBV7-6	TRBD1	CASSLDSNRGGNTIYF	TGTGCCAGCAGCTTAGATTCGAACAGGGGTGGAAACACCATATATTTT
TRBJ2-2	NA	TRBV23-1	TRBD1	CASSQSDREVTGELFF	TGCGCCAGCAGTCAATCAGACAGGGAAGTGACCGGGGAGCTGTTTTTT
TRBJ2-3	NA	TRBV7-2	NA	CASSLKRTDSTDTQYF	TGTGCCAGCAGCCTAAAAAGGACGGATAGCACAGATACGCAGTATTTT
TRBJ2-7	few	TRBV9	NA	CASSARTAEVGSYEQYF	TGTGCCAGCAGCGCTCGGACAGCCGAGGTGGGCTCCTACGAGCAGTACTTC
TRBJ1-2	few	TRBV2	NA	CASRSRGGYTF	TGTGCCAGCAGAAGCAGGGGTGGCTACACCTTC
TRBJ2-1	few	TRBV11-2	TRBD1	CASSRTGAPLRSAFF	TGTGCCAGCAGCCGGACAGGGGCCCCGTTGAGGTCAGCGTTCTTC
TRBJ2-5	few	TRBV9	TRBD2	CASTRAGGEQETQYF	TGTGCCAGCACCCGAGCGGGGGGAGAACAAGAGACCCAGTACTTC
TRBJ2-7	few	TRBV28	NA	CASSSSGGHSYEQYF	NA